This section outlines one T cell receptor beta chain sequence together with its context. This CDR3 region has 16 residues. The ends lost 0 bases at V and 1 base at J; junction bases unmatched: 3. Germline V gives CDR1 SGHRS, CDR2 YFSETQ. Per the authors' pipeline: Amplification from reference gene primers served as the basis for estimated nucleated cell counts. This table comes from immunoSEQ multiplex PCR, and its TCRdb copy is limited to in-frame clones, with some not included. The V and J calls and clone size were taken over from that table, and D and trimming were inferred from the DNA. The sample shows some 93,000 clones, 70% to 80% of them seen only once. This entry belongs to a study of blood T cell repertoires in COVID-19. For the study at large: Spain, Italy and the United States supplied samples that represented acute and convalescent COVID-19. T cells, B-cell-depleted T cells, or PBMCs provided the cDNA or gDNA that served as material.

The V and J genes are TRBV5-1 and TRBJ1-1, with TRBD1 identical over 10 bases. The sequence derives from a human donor in a cohort sampled during active COVID-19. Sequencing used peripheral blood. The CDR3 nucleotides read TGCGCCAGCAGCTTGGAGGGACAGGGGCCGAACACTGAAGCTTTCTTT. It yields the protein CASSLEGQGPNTEAFF. Full variable domain (missing parts from reference TRBV5-1 and TRBJ1-1): KAGVTQTPRYLIKTRGQQVTLSCSPISGHRSVSWYQQTPGQGLQFLFEYFSETQRNKGNFPGRFSGRQFSNSRSEMNVSTLELGDSALYLCASSLEGQGPNTEAFFGQGTRLTVV.